The next 23 T cell receptor beta chains were all read from a single sample in a study of cytomegalovirus exposure and HLA in healthy donors. 60 Vbeta and 13 Jbeta primers were used in PCR. TCRdb's copy holds only in-frame clones and misses some; the assay was immunoSEQ multiplex PCR. The table shows about 170,000 clones, with about 85% occurring only once. Sequenced input: PBMCs. Receptors originate from a boy under 10 years old in good health and CMV-seronegative.

For this clone: Relative to the germline gene, one junction end is altered; a read error may explain this. The rearrangement links TRBV7-9 to TRBJ1-2; no clear D gene. Germline V lookup: CDR1 SEHNR, CDR2 FQNEAQ (reference sequence). The CDR3 runs to 12 residues. The CDR3 bases are TGTTCCAGCAGCTTAGCTACTGCTGGCTACACCTTC. This encodes CSSSLATAGYTF.

The chain is built from TRBV5-6 and TRBJ2-7; D may be TRBD1 (5 bases). CDR3 length: 14 amino acids. Germline CDR1 reads SGHDT; CDR2 reads YYEEEE. V was cut by 1 base and J by 2 bases, with 10 bases left in between. The CDR3 region has the DNA TGTGCCAGCAGCTTGACAGGCCCGACCTACGAGCAGTACGTC. This sequence encodes CASSLTGPTYEQYV.

V gene TRBV9 combines with J gene TRBJ2-7, with 7 bases matching TRBD2. Germline values: CDR1 SGDLS, CDR2 YYNGEE. V lost 3 bases and J lost 4; bases outside the gene matches: 10. The length of the CDR3 is 15 residues. CDR3 nucleotide sequence: TGTGCCAGCAGCGCGTCATTGGGGGAGGGTTACGAGCAGTACTTC. Translation gives CASSASLGEGYEQYF.

The chain has TRBV29-1 and TRBJ2-3; 13 bases are a match to TRBD2. The CDR3 length is 17 residues. Unmatched junction bases numbered 12, after V lost 7 bases and J lost 2 bases. In germline, CDR1 is SQVTM, CDR2 ANQGSEA. CDR3 region: CSAITTSGGAVTDTQYF. The CDR3 bases are TGCAGCGCCATCACCACTAGCGGGGGGGCCGTCACAGATACGCAGTATTTT.

The chain recombines TRBV29-1 with TRBJ2-3; TRBD2 aligns across 11 bases. With V trimmed by 4 bases and J by 0 bases, 9 bases remained unmatched. Per germline, CDR1 SQVTM and CDR2 ANQGSEA. The CDR3 spans 17 residues. The CDR3 DNA reads as TGCAGCGTTGGTGGCCTAGCGGGGGGACGCAGCACAGATACGCAGTATTTT. This translates into CSVGGLAGGRSTDTQYF.

The chain recombines TRBV7-8 with TRBJ1-4, with TRBD1 matching over 10 bases. V gave up 5 bases and J gave up 0 bases; unmatched junction bases: 9. Germline V lookup: CDR1 SGHVS, CDR2 FQNEAQ. CDR3 size: 18 residues. The DNA of the CDR3 is TGTGCCAGCAGCGTGTCCGGGACAGGGGACGCAACTAATGAAAAACTGTTTTTT. This encodes CASSVSGTGDATNEKLFF.

V is TRBV4-2 and J is TRBJ2-1; 10 bases agree with TRBD2. With V trimmed by 5 bases and J by 8 bases, 15 bases remained unmatched. The germline V gene encodes CDR1 LGHNA and CDR2 YNFKEQ. The CDR3 length is 17 residues. The CDR3 DNA reads TGTGCCAGCAGCATCCCTCGCGGTCTAGCGGGAGACCATGAGCAGTTCTTC. Translating gives CASSIPRGLAGDHEQFF.

This rearrangement joins TRBV7-6 to TRBJ1-4; 9 bases match TRBD1. The CDR3 consists of 15 residues. The germline V gene has CDR1 SGHVS and CDR2 FNYEAQ. Trimming cost V 0 bases and J 7 bases; bases outside gene matches: 3. The CDR3 DNA sequence: TGTGCCAGCAGCTTAGCGGGACAGGGAGGTGAAAAACTGTTTTTT. Encoded protein: CASSLAGQGGEKLFF.

CDR3 loop: CASSPFRQGQETQYF. Written as DNA, the CDR3 is TGTGCCAGCAGCCCATTCAGGCAGGGCCAAGAGACCCAGTACTTC. The chain has TRBV6-5 and TRBJ2-5; D perhaps matches TRBD1 (5 bases). Germline values: CDR1 MNHEY, CDR2 SVGAGI. Trimming shortened V by 6 bases and J by 1 base, and 15 bases separated the two germline ends. The CDR3 is 15 amino acids.

This clone was observed a single time. The rearrangement links TRBV5-6 to TRBJ2-3; 9 nucleotides align to TRBD1. Germline CDR1 SGHDT, CDR2 YYEEEE. Germline trimming cut 1 base from V and 9 bases from J; bases unmatched to any gene: 9. This CDR3 is 15 amino acids long. CDR3 residues: CASSLTGGAEITQYF. The CDR3 coding sequence is TGTGCCAGCAGCTTGACAGGGGGCGCAGAGATCACGCAGTATTTT. The full variable domain, its missing parts supplied by reference TRBV5-6 and TRBJ2-3, is DAGVTQSPTHLIKTRGQQVTLRCSPKSGHDTVSWYQQALGQGPQFIFQYYEEEERQRGNFPDRFSGHQFPNYSSELNVNALLLGDSALYLCASSLTGGAEITQYFGPGTRLTVL.

This chain uses TRBV19 with TRBJ2-7; 11 bases agree with TRBD2. V was clipped by 3 bases and J by 4 bases; unmatched bases: 2. Germline CDR1 and CDR2: LNHDA and SQIVND (reference sequence). CDR3 length: 14 residues. In DNA, the CDR3 is TGTGCCAGTAGTATCACTAGCGGGAGATACGAGCAGTACTTC. It encodes CASSITSGRYEQYF.

The chain links TRBV29-1 to TRBJ2-1; perhaps TRBD2 as D (5 bases). Trimming stripped 4 bases from V and 6 bases from J, with 19 bases between. This CDR3 is 15 amino acids long. Germline lookup yields CDR1 SQVTM and CDR2 ANQGSEA. CDR3 region: CSVGAHVREGNEQFF. Here the CDR3 DNA reads TGCAGCGTTGGGGCCCACGTTCGGGAAGGCAATGAGCAGTTCTTC.

The chain combines TRBV11-3 with TRBJ1-1, with TRBD1 matching 8 bases. Germline CDR1 and CDR2: SGHNT and YENEEA. The CDR3 is 15 residues long. V lost 4 bases to trimming and J lost 1 base; unmatched junction nucleotides: 5. Here the CDR3 reads CASSWRQGKNTEAFF. CDR3 DNA: TGTGCCAGCAGCTGGCGACAGGGGAAGAACACTGAAGCTTTCTTT.

This chain connects TRBV18 to TRBJ2-7; TRBD1 agrees at 9 bases. The CDR3 runs to 15 residues. Per the germline V gene, CDR1 is KGHSH and CDR2 is LQKENI. With V trimmed by 6 bases and J by 1 base, 7 bases remained unmatched. The CDR3 here is CASSTPGQGSYEQYF. DNA of the CDR3: TGTGCCAGCTCGACTCCGGGACAGGGATCCTACGAGCAGTACTTC.

The rearrangement links TRBV18 to TRBJ2-2, with 8 nucleotides matching TRBD1. The CDR3 runs to 17 residues. V was clipped by 2 bases and J by 5 bases; unmatched bases: 10. Germline V gene sequence: CDR1 KGHSH, CDR2 LQKENI. CDR3 sequence reads: CASSPSGQVGGTGELFF. The CDR3 nucleotides read TGTGCCAGCTCACCATCGGGACAGGTCGGGGGAACCGGGGAGCTGTTTTTT.

V usage is TRBV5-1 and J usage is TRBJ1-1; 7 positions match TRBD1. V lost 2 bases, J lost 4 bases, and 5 bases stayed unmatched. This CDR3 region has 14 residues. Germline V gene data show CDR1 as SGHRS and CDR2 as YFSETQ. The CDR3 sequence is CASSLRAGGTEAFF. CDR3 nucleotide sequence: TGCGCCAGCAGCTTAAGGGCAGGGGGCACTGAAGCTTTCTTT.

The rearrangement uses TRBV5-8 and TRBJ2-7; D perhaps matches TRBD2 (7 bases). V dropped 1 base and J dropped 5 bases, with 13 bases sitting between them. Germline CDR1 reads SGHTS; CDR2 reads YDEGEE. This CDR3 is 14 amino acids long. As DNA, the CDR3 is TGTGCCAGCAGCTTGATGGGAGGGGGGGACGAGCAGTACGTC. This codes for CASSLMGGGDEQYV.

The V call is TRBV29-1, the J call TRBJ2-5; TRBD2 matches at 11 bases. Trimming cost V 6 bases and J 0 bases; bases outside gene matches: 9. The CDR3 is 16 residues long. Germline values: CDR1 SQVTM, CDR2 ANQGSEA. CDR3 in DNA: TGCAGCGTCCGGGGGCTAGCGGGGGGCCACCAAGAGACCCAGTACTTC. Amino acid sequence: CSVRGLAGGHQETQYF. Using reference TRBV29-1 and TRBJ2-5 for the parts outside the CDR3, the full variable domain is SAVISQKPSRDICQRGTSLTIQCQVDSQVTMMFWYRQQPGQSLTLIATANQGSEATYESGFVIDKFPISRPNLTFSTLTVSNMSPEDSSIYLCSVRGLAGGHQETQYFGPGTRLLVL.

The chain is built from TRBV5-1 and TRBJ1-2; tentatively, D is TRBD1 (6 bases). The CDR3 runs 15 residues. Germline CDR1 is SGHRS and CDR2 is YFSETQ. V was pared by 5 bases and J by 4 bases, with 18 bases between. CDR3 nucleotides: TGCGCCAGCAGGTTTCTCAGGGGATCATTCTATGGCTACACCTTC. It codes for CASRFLRGSFYGYTF.

CDR3 nucleotides: TGTGCCAGCAGCTTAGCGGGAGCGGGGGGCGCTAGCACAGATACGCAGTATTTT. Protein: CASSLAGAGGASTDTQYF. This rearrangement joins TRBV7-2 to TRBJ2-3, with 9 bases that match TRBD2. CDR3 length: 18 residues. Germline V gene lookup returns CDR1 SGHTA and CDR2 FQGNSA. The J segment lost 0 bases and the V segment lost 0 bases, leaving 7 bases of the junction unmatched.

For this clone: One end of the junction is discordant with germline, which a read error may explain. V and J are TRBV2 and TRBJ2-1, with 8 bases aligning to TRBD2. This CDR3 contains 17 residues. The V gene's germline CDR1 is SNHLY and CDR2 FYNNEI. In DNA form, the CDR3 reads TGTGCTAGCAGTGAAGCTCTCAGCGGGGGTTGGGACAATGAGCAGTTCTTC. It codes for CASSEALSGGWDNEQFF.

The rearrangement links TRBV6-4 to TRBJ1-6; no definite D call. The germline gives CDR1 MRHNA, CDR2 SNTAGT. CDR3 length: 13 amino acids. Trimming cost V 5 bases and J 7 bases, with 9 bases left between them. The CDR3 nucleotides are TGTGCCAGCAGTCCATCGGGAAATTCACCCCTCCACTTT. Amino acids: CASSPSGNSPLHF.

CDR3: CASSEDAGWARYEQYF. DNA for the CDR3: TGTGCCAGCAGTGAAGACGCGGGATGGGCGCGGTACGAGCAGTACTTC. The rearrangement joins TRBV25-1 to TRBJ2-7, with a weak D call TRBD2 (6 bases). The germline gives CDR1 MGHDK, CDR2 SYGVNS. V lost 2 bases and J 4 bases, leaving 18 bases between the germline ends. CDR3 length equals 16 residues.